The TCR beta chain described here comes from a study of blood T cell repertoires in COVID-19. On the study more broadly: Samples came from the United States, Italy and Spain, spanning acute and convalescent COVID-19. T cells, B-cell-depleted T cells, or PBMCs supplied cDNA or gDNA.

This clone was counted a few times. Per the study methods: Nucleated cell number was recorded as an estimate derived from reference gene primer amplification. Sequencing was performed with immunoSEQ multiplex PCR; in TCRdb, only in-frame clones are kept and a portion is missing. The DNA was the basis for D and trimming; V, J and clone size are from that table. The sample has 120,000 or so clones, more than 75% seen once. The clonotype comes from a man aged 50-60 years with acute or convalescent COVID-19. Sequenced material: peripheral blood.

The CDR3 sequence is CASSMRQKSSYNSPLHF. The DNA for the CDR3 is TGTGCCAGTAGTATGCGACAAAAAAGCTCCTATAATTCACCCCTCCACTTT. V is TRBV19 and J is TRBJ1-6, with D unclear. The germline V gene has CDR1 LNHDA and CDR2 SQIVND (reference sequence). Between the trimmed V and J ends, which lost 3 bases and 0 bases, there was a span of 12 bases. There are 17 residues in the CDR3.